These 20 T cell receptor beta chains share one sample of origin, sequenced in a study of technical replicates of blood from a few donors. Profiled with immunoSEQ multiplex PCR; TCRdb holds only in-frame clones, not every one. Of 72,000 or so clones listed, around 92% are singletons. The sequenced material came from T cells isolated from PBMCs. The origin of the receptors is a human donor in good health.

CDR3 sequence reads: CASSFAYQQGDTQYF. CDR3 DNA: TGTGCCAGCAGTTTTGCGTACCAGCAGGGGGATACGCAGTATTTT. The chain carries TRBV28 and TRBJ2-3; TRBD1 is a possible D gene (6 bases). Germline assignment: CDR1 MDHEN and CDR2 SYDVKM. This CDR3 is 15 amino acids long. The ends were cut back, 3 bases at V and 6 bases at J, with 16 bases in the middle.

CDR3 amino acids: CASSLYQGKVDGYTF. CDR3 bases: TGTGCCAGCAGTTTATATCAGGGAAAGGTGGATGGCTACACCTTC. V usage is TRBV27 and J usage is TRBJ1-2, with a possible D match to TRBD1 (5 bases). This CDR3 has 15 amino acids. Trimming removed 1 base at V and 6 bases at J, with 15 bases between. CDR1 and CDR2 from the germline V gene are MNHEY and SMNVEV (reference sequence).

The chain joins TRBV10-3 to TRBJ2-7, with TRBD2 identical over 13 bases. Germline V gives CDR1 ENHRY, CDR2 SYGVKD. The trim removed 10 bases at V and 2 bases at J, leaving 5 bases unmatched. The CDR3 is made up of 14 amino acids. The CDR3 DNA sequence: TGTGCCACCAGCGGGACTAGCGGGACCTACGAGCAGTACTTC. Protein sequence: CATSGTSGTYEQYF.

The V call is TRBV9, the J call TRBJ2-3; D is undetermined. Deletions cut 1 base from V and 6 bases from J, with 9 bases between. The CDR3 runs to 13 residues. The germline CDR1 and CDR2 sequences are SGDLS and YYNGEE. The CDR3 reads CASSVPPLDTQYF. In nucleotides, the CDR3 is TGTGCCAGCAGCGTACCCCCTCTGGATACGCAGTATTTT. The full variable domain, its missing parts supplied by reference TRBV9 and TRBJ2-3, is DSGVTQTPKHLITATGQRVTLRCSPRSGDLSVYWYQQSLDQGLQFLIQYYNGEERAKGNILERFSAQQFPDLHSELNLSSLELGDSALYFCASSVPPLDTQYFGPGTRLTVL.

DNA for the CDR3: TGCGCCAGCAGTAACGACAGGGGTGGGGATGAGCAGTTCTTC. This sequence encodes CASSNDRGGDEQFF. The chain is built from TRBV5-1 and TRBJ2-1, with TRBD1 matching 8 bases. CDR3 length: 14 residues. The V segment lost 5 bases and the J segment 8 bases; nucleotides outside the gene matches: 9. Germline V CDR1 and CDR2: SGHRS, YFSETQ.

The chain links TRBV29-1 to TRBJ2-7; 8 bases align to TRBD2. After removal of 4 bases from V and 0 bases from J, the junction contained 8 bases not matched to a gene. The CDR3 spans 15 residues. CDR1 SQVTM and CDR2 ANQGSEA come from the germline V gene. CDR3 sequence reads: CSVVPTSGISYEQYF. DNA of the CDR3: TGCAGCGTTGTTCCTACTAGCGGTATCTCCTACGAGCAGTACTTC.

The chain joins TRBV12-5 to TRBJ2-3; 9 bases line up with TRBD2. The germline gives CDR1 LGHNT, CDR2 FRNRAP. V lost 4 bases and J lost 3; bases outside the gene matches: 11. This CDR3 has 17 amino acids. The CDR3 DNA is TGTGCTAGTGGTTCTTCGGTAGCGGGAGTAAGAACAGATACGCAGTATTTT. Its translation: CASGSSVAGVRTDTQYF.

V is TRBV7-2 and J is TRBJ2-3; D may be TRBD2 (5 bases). The CDR3 sequence is 14 residues long. Germline CDR1 and CDR2: SGHTA and FQGNSA. Trimming took off 1 base at V and 3 bases at J, with 8 bases between the two ends. The CDR3 loop reads CASSLGLATDTQYF. The CDR3, as DNA: TGTGCCAGCAGCTTAGGGCTAGCTACAGATACGCAGTATTTT.

J is TRBJ1-1 and V is TRBV7-3, with D perhaps matching TRBD1 (6 bases). Trimming pared 5 bases from V and 1 base from J, leaving 8 bases between. There are 13 residues in the CDR3. Germline values: CDR1 SGHTA, CDR2 FQGTGA. The DNA of the CDR3 is TGTGCCAGCAGCGTACAGGGGAACACTGAAGCTTTCTTT. This gives the protein CASSVQGNTEAFF.

The chain recombines TRBV28 with TRBJ2-5, with D perhaps matching TRBD2 (5 bases). Trimming stripped 7 bases from V and 2 bases from J, with 17 bases between. The CDR3 has 15 amino acids. Germline CDR1 is MDHEN and CDR2 is SYDVKM. CDR3 coding DNA: TGTGCCAGCAATTCGGGGTCGGAGGCTCAAGAGACCCAGTACTTC. As protein: CASNSGSEAQETQYF.

V gene TRBV29-1 combines with J gene TRBJ1-4; unclear D gene. The V end was cut by 7 bases, the J end by 5 bases, with 14 bases between. Germline values: CDR1 SQVTM, CDR2 ANQGSEA. CDR3 length equals 13 residues. The CDR3 is CSAMVIGNEKLFF. CDR3 nucleotide sequence: TGCAGCGCCATGGTTATCGGGAATGAAAAACTGTTTTTT.

This chain joins TRBV5-4 and TRBJ2-1; D is perhaps TRBD1 (6 bases). The CDR3 spans 14 residues. Germline assignment: CDR1 SGHNT and CDR2 YYREEE (reference sequence). V lost 0 bases to trimming and J lost 6 bases, with 10 bases between them. The CDR3 DNA sequence: TGTGCCAGCAGCTTGGGGGGGCTAGGCAATGAGCAGTTCTTC. It specifies CASSLGGLGNEQFF.

The rearrangement links TRBV19 to TRBJ1-1; D gene unclear. V was cut by 2 bases and J by 3 bases, with 7 bases left in between. From germline, CDR1 is LNHDA and CDR2 SQIVND (reference sequence). CDR3 size: 13 residues. For the CDR3, the DNA is TGTGCCAGTAGTATATCAGCGGACACTGAAGCTTTCTTT. Amino acids: CASSISADTEAFF. The variable domain in full, with the rest retrieved from reference TRBV19 and TRBJ1-1, is DGGITQSPKYLFRKEGQNVTLSCEQNLNHDAMYWYRQDPGQGLRLIYYSQIVNDFQKGDIAEGYSVSREKKESFPLTVTSAQKNPTAFYLCASSISADTEAFFGQGTRLTVV.

In its sample, this clone was seen once. The chain couples TRBV6-5 to TRBJ2-3, with D tentatively TRBD2 (5 bases). Germline CDR1 reads MNHEY; CDR2 reads SVGAGI. The CDR3 is 14 residues long. Trimming removed 2 bases at V and 1 base at J, with 7 bases between. CDR3 protein: CASSYTSGTDTQYF. The CDR3 region has the DNA TGTGCCAGCAGTTACACTAGTGGCACAGATACGCAGTATTTT.

V gene TRBV27 combines with J gene TRBJ2-1; the match to TRBD1 covers 9 bases. Germline trimming cut 5 bases from V and 6 bases from J; bases unmatched to any gene: 8. This CDR3 contains 15 residues. In germline, CDR1 is MNHEY, CDR2 SMNVEV (reference sequence). CDR3 bases: TGTGCCAGCAGTCTCGGGACAGGGAACTCCAATGAGCAGTTCTTC. Protein sequence: CASSLGTGNSNEQFF.

The rearrangement joins TRBV12-1 to TRBJ1-5; TRBD1 is taken as the D call from the table, unchecked against the DNA. TRBV12-1 is recorded as a pseudogene. The CDR3 length is 15 residues. CDR3 region: CASSCPGQGDQPQHF. The CDR3 coding sequence is TGTGCCAGCAGCTGTCCGGGACAGGGGGATCAGCCCCAGCATTTT.

The chain couples TRBV30 to TRBJ1-5; D gene ambiguous. The V end lost 4 bases, the J end lost 0 bases, and 7 bases lay between the germline ends. CDR1 is GTSNPN, CDR2 SVGIG, per germline (reference sequence). The CDR3 has 13 amino acids. The CDR3 protein is CAWTENSNQPQHF. For the CDR3, the DNA is TGTGCCTGGACGGAGAATAGCAATCAGCCCCAGCATTTT.

The J gene is TRBJ1-2, the V gene TRBV19, with 8 bases matching TRBD1. J was trimmed by 3 bases and V by 5 bases; bases with no gene match: 2. Germline loops: CDR1 LNHDA, CDR2 SQIVND (reference sequence). The CDR3 contains 13 residues. The CDR3 sequence is CASSGQGYYGYTF. The CDR3 DNA reads TGTGCCAGTAGTGGACAGGGATACTATGGCTACACCTTC. Looking up the rest from reference TRBV19 and TRBJ1-2 gives the full variable domain: DGGITQSPKYLFRKEGQNVTLSCEQNLNHDAMYWYRQDPGQGLRLIYYSQIVNDFQKGDIAEGYSVSREKKESFPLTVTSAQKNPTAFYLCASSGQGYYGYTFGSGTRLTVV.

This clone was observed a handful of times. The rearrangement joins TRBV7-9 to TRBJ2-1, with TRBD1 matching 7 bases. CDR1 SEHNR and CDR2 FQNEAQ come from the germline V gene (reference sequence). The CDR3 runs to 15 residues. The trim removed 5 bases at V and 8 bases at J, leaving 12 bases unmatched. CDR3 sequence: CASSPGQERVHEQFF. CDR3 DNA: TGTGCCAGCAGCCCCGGACAGGAAAGAGTCCATGAGCAGTTCTTC. The whole variable domain, remainder taken from reference TRBV7-9 and TRBJ2-1, is DTGVSQNPRHKITKRGQNVTFRCDPISEHNRLYWYRQTLGQGPEFLTYFQNEAQLEKSRLLSDRFSAERPKGSFSTLEIQRTEQGDSAMYLCASSPGQERVHEQFFGPGTRLTVL.

This clone was recorded a few times. This chain links TRBV16 with TRBJ2-7; the match to TRBD2 covers 11 bases. CDR3 length equals 15 residues. Germline CDR1 KGHSY, CDR2 FQNENV. J gave up 5 bases and V 4 bases, and 7 bases lay outside the gene matches. For the CDR3, the DNA is TGTGCCAGCAGCCCGGGACTAGCGGCAATAGACGAGCAGTACTTC. Its translation is CASSPGLAAIDEQYF.